Below, one T cell receptor (beta chain) is given with its context. Its specificity is not known. For the library, individual cDNA molecules each received unique molecular identifiers. TCRdb re-derived calls from the RACE reads in MiXCR, one entry per CDR3 protein. The sample lists 60,000 to 80,000 distinct CDR3 sequences, approximately 35% occurring once. Time point reported: patch test 1, 2 weeks after DPC sensitization. Treatment of the sample: therapeutic diphenylcyclopropenone sensitization with weekly scalp DPC. These data belong to a study of human T cells and chemical hapten exposure. Study findings and constraints: Following DPC sensitization, TCRs present above 1 in 1000 frequency showed no change.

The V end lost 0 bases, the J end lost 0 bases, and 15 bases lay between the germline ends. The CDR3 runs 17 residues. Germline values: CDR1 MNHEY, CDR2 SVGAGI. Sample: whole blood, taken in connection with sensitization to the hapten diphenylcyclopropenone (DPC). This chain connects TRBV6-5 to TRBJ2-7, with D tentatively TRBD2 (6 bases). The receptor was isolated from a man aged 40-55 years with alopecia areata. Some clones in this sample may be carry-over from other donors' samples. The CDR3 loop is CASSYSSGDDSSYEQYF. CDR3 DNA: TGTGCCAGCAGTTACTCGTCGGGGGACGATAGCTCCTACGAGCAGTACTTC.